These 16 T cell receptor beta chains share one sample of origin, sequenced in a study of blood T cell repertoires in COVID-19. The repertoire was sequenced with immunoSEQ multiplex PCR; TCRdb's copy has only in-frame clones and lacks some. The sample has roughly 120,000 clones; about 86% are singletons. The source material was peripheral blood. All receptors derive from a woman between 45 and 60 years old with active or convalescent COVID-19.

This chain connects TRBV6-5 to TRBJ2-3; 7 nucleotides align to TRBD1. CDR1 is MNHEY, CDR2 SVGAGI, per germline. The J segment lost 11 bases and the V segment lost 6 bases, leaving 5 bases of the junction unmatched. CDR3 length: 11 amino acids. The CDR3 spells CASRPGTEQYF. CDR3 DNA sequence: TGTGCCAGCAGACCCGGGACAGAGCAGTATTTT.

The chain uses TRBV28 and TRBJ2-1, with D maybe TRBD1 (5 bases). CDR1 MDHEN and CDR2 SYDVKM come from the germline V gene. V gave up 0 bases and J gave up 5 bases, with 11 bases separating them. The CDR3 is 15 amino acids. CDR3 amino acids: CASSLWSETDNEQFF. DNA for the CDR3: TGTGCCAGCAGTTTATGGAGCGAGACAGACAATGAGCAGTTCTTC.

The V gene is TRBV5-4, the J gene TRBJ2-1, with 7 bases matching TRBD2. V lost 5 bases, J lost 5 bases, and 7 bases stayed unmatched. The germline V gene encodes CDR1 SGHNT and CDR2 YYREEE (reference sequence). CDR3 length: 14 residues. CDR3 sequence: CASSKSGIDNEQFF. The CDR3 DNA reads TGTGCCAGCAGTAAAAGCGGGATAGACAATGAGCAGTTCTTC. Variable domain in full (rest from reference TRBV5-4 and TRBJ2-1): ETGVTQSPTHLIKTRGQQVTLRCSSQSGHNTVSWYQQALGQGPQFIFQYYREEENGRGNFPPRFSGLQFPNYSSELNVNALELDDSALYLCASSKSGIDNEQFFGPGTRLTVL.

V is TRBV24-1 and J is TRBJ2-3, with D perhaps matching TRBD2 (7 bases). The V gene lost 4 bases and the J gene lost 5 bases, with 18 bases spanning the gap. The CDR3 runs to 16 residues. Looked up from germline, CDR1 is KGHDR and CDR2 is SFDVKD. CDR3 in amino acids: CATSDVRRGAKDTQYF. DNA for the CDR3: TGTGCCACCAGTGACGTGAGACGGGGGGCAAAAGATACGCAGTATTTT.

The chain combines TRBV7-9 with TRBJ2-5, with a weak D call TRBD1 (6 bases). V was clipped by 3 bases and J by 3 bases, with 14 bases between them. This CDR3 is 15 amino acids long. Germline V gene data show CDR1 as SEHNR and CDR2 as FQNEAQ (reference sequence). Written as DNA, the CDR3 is TGTGCCAGCAGCTTTTGGACAGCGACCGAAGAGACCCAGTACTTC. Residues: CASSFWTATEETQYF.

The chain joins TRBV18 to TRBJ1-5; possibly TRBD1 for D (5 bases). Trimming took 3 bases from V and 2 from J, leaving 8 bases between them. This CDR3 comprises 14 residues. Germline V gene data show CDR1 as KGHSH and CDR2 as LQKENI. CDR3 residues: CASSPGLRNQPQHF. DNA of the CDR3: TGTGCCAGCTCACCGGGACTTCGCAATCAGCCCCAGCATTTT. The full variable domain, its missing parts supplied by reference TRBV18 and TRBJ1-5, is NAGVMQNPRHLVRRRGQEARLRCSPMKGHSHVYWYRQLPEEGLKFMVYLQKENIIDESGMPKERFSAEFPKEGPSILRIQQVVRGDSAAYFCASSPGLRNQPQHFGDGTRLSIL.

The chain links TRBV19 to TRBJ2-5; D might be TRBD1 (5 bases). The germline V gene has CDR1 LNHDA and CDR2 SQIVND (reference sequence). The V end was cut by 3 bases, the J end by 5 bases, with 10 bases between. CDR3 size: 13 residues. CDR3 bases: TGTGCCAGTAGTATGGACACTGTGGAGACCCAGTACTTC. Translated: CASSMDTVETQYF.

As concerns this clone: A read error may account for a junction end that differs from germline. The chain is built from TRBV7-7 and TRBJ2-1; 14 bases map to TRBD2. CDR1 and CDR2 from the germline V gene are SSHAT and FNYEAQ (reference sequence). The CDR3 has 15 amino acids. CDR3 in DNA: TGTGCTAGCAGCATTGGGACTAGCGGGAGTAATGAGCAGTTCTTC. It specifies CASSIGTSGSNEQFF. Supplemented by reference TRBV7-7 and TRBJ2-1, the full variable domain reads GAGVSQSPRYKVTKRGQDVTLRCDPISSHATLYWYQQALGQGPEFLTYFNYEAQPDKSGLPSDRFSAERPEGSISTLTIQRTEQRDSAMYRCASSIGTSGSNEQFFGPGTRLTVL.

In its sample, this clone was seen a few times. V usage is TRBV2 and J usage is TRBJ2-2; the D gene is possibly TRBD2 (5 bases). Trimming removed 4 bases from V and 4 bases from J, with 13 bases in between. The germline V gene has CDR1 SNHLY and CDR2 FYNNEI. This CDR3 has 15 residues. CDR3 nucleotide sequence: TGTGCCAGCAGTGCCGGTGTTGGGAGCACCGGGGAGCTGTTTTTT. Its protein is CASSAGVGSTGELFF.

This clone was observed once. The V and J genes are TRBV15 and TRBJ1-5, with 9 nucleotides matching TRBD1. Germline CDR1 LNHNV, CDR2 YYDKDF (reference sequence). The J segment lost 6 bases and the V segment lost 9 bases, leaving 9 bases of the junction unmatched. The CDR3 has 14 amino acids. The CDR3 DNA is TGTGCCACATCCGGGACAGGGAGTCGTCAGCCCCAGCATTTT. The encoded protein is CATSGTGSRQPQHF.

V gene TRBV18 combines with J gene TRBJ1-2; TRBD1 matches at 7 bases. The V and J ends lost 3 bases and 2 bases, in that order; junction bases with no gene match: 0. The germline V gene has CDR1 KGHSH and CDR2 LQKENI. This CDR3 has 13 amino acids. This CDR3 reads CASSPDRNYGYTF. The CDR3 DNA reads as TGTGCCAGCTCACCGGACAGGAACTATGGCTACACCTTC.

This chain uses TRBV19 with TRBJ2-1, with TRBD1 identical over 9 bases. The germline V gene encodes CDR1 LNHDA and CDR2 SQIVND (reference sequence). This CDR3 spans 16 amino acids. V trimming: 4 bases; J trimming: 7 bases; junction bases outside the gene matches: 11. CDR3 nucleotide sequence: TGTGCCAGTAGTACCTTACCGGGACAGGGAATAAATGAGCAGTTCTTC. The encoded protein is CASSTLPGQGINEQFF.

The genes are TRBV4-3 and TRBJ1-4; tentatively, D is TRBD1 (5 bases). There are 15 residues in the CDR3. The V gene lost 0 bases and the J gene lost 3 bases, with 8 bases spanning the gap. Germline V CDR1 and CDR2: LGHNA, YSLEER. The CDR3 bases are TGCGCCAGCAGCCAAGATTCCAGGGCTAATGAAAAACTGTTTTTT. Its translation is CASSQDSRANEKLFF.

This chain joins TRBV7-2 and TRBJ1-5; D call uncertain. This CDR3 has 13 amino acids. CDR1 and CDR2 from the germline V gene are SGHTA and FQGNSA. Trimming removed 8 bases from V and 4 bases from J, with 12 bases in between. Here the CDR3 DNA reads TGTGCCAGCGGGCAGGTCGTTAATCAGCCCCAGCATTTT. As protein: CASGQVVNQPQHF.

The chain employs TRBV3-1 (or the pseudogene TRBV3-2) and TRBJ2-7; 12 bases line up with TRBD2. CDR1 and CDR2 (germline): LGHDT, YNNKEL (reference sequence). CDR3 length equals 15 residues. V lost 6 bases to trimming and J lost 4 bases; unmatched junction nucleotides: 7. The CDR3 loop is CASRLTSGSSYEQYF. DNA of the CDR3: TGTGCCAGCAGGCTGACTAGCGGGAGTTCATACGAGCAGTACTTC.

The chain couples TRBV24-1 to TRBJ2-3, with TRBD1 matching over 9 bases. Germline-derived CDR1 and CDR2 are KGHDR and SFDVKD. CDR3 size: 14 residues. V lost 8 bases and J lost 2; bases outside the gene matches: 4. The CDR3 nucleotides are TGTGCCACCACCGGGACAGGGCACACAGATACGCAGTATTTT. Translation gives CATTGTGHTDTQYF.